The 3 T cell receptor beta chains listed next were all sequenced from one sample in a study of graft-versus-host responses after intestinal transplantation. Generated by immunoSEQ multiplex PCR, the TCRdb table keeps only in-frame clones and is missing some. The sample gives roughly 69,000 clones, 90% of which show up once; around 1.7% is in the top ten. Their antigen targets remain unknown. The specimen was unstimulated CD8+ T cells sorted from spleen or lymph node cells, collected before transplant. These receptors were collected from a human donor who was the organ donor for an intestinal transplant.

The chain couples TRBV28 to TRBJ2-7; 7 nucleotides align to TRBD1. Germline trimming cut 4 bases from V and 4 bases from J; bases unmatched to any gene: 7. The V gene's germline CDR1 is MDHEN and CDR2 SYDVKM. CDR3 length equals 14 residues. The CDR3 nucleotides read TGTGCCAGCAGTTGGGACAGTGCCTCGTACGAGCAGTACTTC. Translation: CASSWDSASYEQYF.

The gene calls are TRBV11-3 and TRBJ1-2, with 10 bases identical to TRBD1. J lost 6 bases, V lost 1 base, and 11 bases had no gene match. This CDR3 contains 17 residues. Germline V gene data show CDR1 as SGHNT and CDR2 as YENEEA. The chain's CDR3 is CASSLGGATGGLDGYTF. The CDR3 DNA reads TGTGCCAGCAGCTTAGGAGGTGCGACAGGGGGCTTGGATGGCTACACCTTC.

The chain combines TRBV9 with TRBJ2-2; 9 nucleotides align to TRBD1. CDR3 size: 17 residues. Germline V lookup: CDR1 SGDLS, CDR2 YYNGEE. Germline trimming cut 3 bases from V and 8 bases from J; bases unmatched to any gene: 14. CDR3 region: CASSADRGSGPPGELFF. CDR3 coding DNA: TGTGCCAGCAGCGCGGACAGGGGATCGGGACCACCGGGGGAGCTGTTTTTT.